This entry concerns a single T cell receptor (beta chain). The antigen it binds to is not known. It has no much larger one-base neighbor in the sample; base qualities were not kept. Using the deep immunoSEQ assay, multiplex PCR amplified TCR CDR3 regions from genomic DNA. Genomic DNA extracted from each cell subset was distributed evenly over all wells of several immunoSEQ 96-well plates, and each plate served as one replicate. For sorted subsets, 200 to 250 ng of genomic DNA, equivalent to around 31,000 T cell genomes, went into each replicate PCR. The purified libraries were quantified using a Qubit 3.0 fluorometer, sized with a Bioanalyzer 2100, and then quantified again using the KAPA Library Quantification kit. Each immunoSEQ 96-well plate was sequenced on its own single-read 150-cycle Illumina NextSeq 550 flow cell. The paper's processing steps were these. Because only junctional sequences without quality scores were contained in the immunoSEQ output, filtering matching that applied to full-length reads could not be performed. Sequences were annotated with PyIR, a Python wrapper for IgBLAST v1.9, and V/J genes and CDR3 were assigned using IMGT germline references. Reads with weak V/J assignments (E-value above 1e-6), missing CDR3, stop codons, out-of-frame junctions, or ambiguous translated residues were removed. V3J clonotypes were defined by identical inferred V gene, J gene, and CDR3 amino acid sequence. The percentage overlap between two repertoires was calculated by dividing the number of shared unique clonotypes by the size of the smaller repertoire. Richness of each repertoire was evaluated using RTK rarefaction, the Chao1 estimator, and Recon v2.1 estimates of unobserved clonotypes. OLGA was used to compute generation probabilities for all TCRbeta clonotypes that the gDNA method yielded from a handful of donors. The source is immuneACCESS, and TCRdb retained only in-frame sequences with V and J called. Part of the clones is not carried over; for the studies checked, unresolved V genes explain less than half of this, and the remainder is unexplained. The D gene and trimming were derived from the DNA, and the V and J assignments and clone size from that table. The sample yields around 600,000 clones; 85% to 95% were counted once. The leading ten clones occupy over 0.1% of the sample.

CD8 naive samples consisted of CD45RO-negative cells that were positively selected for CCR7, yielding a CD45RA+CCR7+ population without TemRA cells. The donors were healthy, HIV-negative adults with no recently reported acute infections or vaccinations. Every donor was a Caucasian adult living in Nashville, Tennessee, USA. Blood was obtained by leukapheresis, after which PBMCs were separated by Ficoll-Histopaque density gradient centrifugation and cryopreserved in liquid nitrogen vapor phase. Analytical flow cytometry was used to check the purity and quantity of each magnetically sorted T cell population. From each sorted fraction, genomic DNA was isolated and quantified by UV absorbance on a Nanodrop 2000c. This entry is derived from a study of shared clonotypes between healthy human individuals (dated by TCRdb to about 2020). Study-wide context: The cohort included a few men and a couple of women between 18 and 49 years of age. For each donor, CD4 naive and CD4 memory were each given three plates, CD8 naive was given two plates, and CD8 memory was given one plate. To estimate repertoire size and how much clonotype sharing occurs between individuals, the study deeply sequenced the blood TCR repertoires of roughly 5 healthy adults. To increase sequencing depth and limit assay-specific biases, TCR repertoire library preparation and sequencing were carried out by different laboratories using diverse techniques. Per donor, leukapheresis produced somewhere between about 0.94 and 9.5 billion PBMCs. Points the paper makes about the study in general: When four donors were compared, the shared fraction of clonotypes was around 5.1% for naive CD4, around 3.6% for naive CD8, 2% to 2.5% for memory CD4, and 0.4% for memory CD8. Naive subsets generally had larger estimated clonotype richness than memory subsets did. Compared with non-shared clonotypes, the clonotypes found in all four sorted-subset donors had higher generation probabilities. Based on pairwise subsampling, the degree of clonotype sharing among donors was expected to be affected by sequencing depth. Even with the large sequencing depth, rarefaction of the sorted-subset datasets indicated that sequencing was incomplete. Because the study included a small number of donors, the genetic and exposure-history diversity represented was limited. Sampling was restricted to blood, and TCR repertoires in tissues likely differ from the TCR repertoires found in blood.

The TCR comes from a woman aged 25 to 39 in good health. The sequencing input was naive CD8+ T cells sorted from blood. The sample's cell subset or site, from its label and the paper: CD45RA+CCR7+.

The DNA sequence is as follows: TGTGCCAGCAGCTTAGAGCGGACAGGGGAGAATGAGCAGTTCTTC. The encoded protein is CASSLERTGENEQFF. The chain links TRBV11-2 with TRBJ2-1; TRBD1 aligns with 9 central bases. The CDR3 holds 15 amino acids from the cysteine to the phenylalanine. CDR3 DNA only is kept here, 45 bases in frame from base 1. Looking up the germline V gene yields CDR1 SGHAT and CDR2 FQNNGV. V is trimmed back by 0 bases and J by 7 bases, and the junction contains 4 bases that no gene match accounts for.